This T cell receptor (beta chain) emerged from a study of Ad26.COV2.S vaccination and SARS-CoV-2 variants. The wider study: Trial arm assignment for the donor was COV1001 Ad26.COV2.S. Each vaccinee took Ad26.COV2.S intramuscularly, once or twice 56 days apart.

Study-level results: The placebo group had lower spike-specific TCR breadth than the vaccine recipients did.

As concerns this clone: Its antigen is not known.

Method: immunoSEQ multiplex PCR; TCRdb's copy keeps in-frame clones and lacks some. In the table there are hundreds of thousands of clones, 85% of which are singletons. Treatment described: about 20 received Ad26.COV2.S at low or high dose, single or two shots; about five received placebo; per-sample allocation not given. Day 63 after the first injection of vaccine or placebo was the sampling time. An Ad26 vector carrying the Wuhan-strain SARS-CoV-2 spike served as the vaccine. Germline CDR1 reads SGDLS; CDR2 reads YYNGEE. This CDR3 has 17 residues. V lost 4 bases to trimming and J lost 0 bases; unmatched junction nucleotides: 8.

The chain employs TRBV9 and TRBJ1-1; TRBD1 agrees at 11 bases. The receptor was derived from a person aged 18-60 years who received the Ad26.COV2.S COVID-19 vaccine or a placebo. Material: peripheral blood, obtained in a trial of Ad26.COV2.S vaccine versus placebo. DNA for the CDR3: TGTGCCAGCAGCATCGGGACAGGGGGAGGATTGAACACTGAAGCTTTCTTT. It translates to CASSIGTGGGLNTEAFF.